This entry features one T cell receptor (beta chain) sequence. Antigen specificity is unknown. Each sample had two DNA replicates, about 0.47 ug blood or around 1.5 ug tissue. Sequencing used immunoSEQ multiplex PCR; TCRdb keeps in-frame clones, though not all of them. The sample holds about 21,000 clones, 60% to 85% seen once. The CDR3 spans 19 residues. The ends lost 4 bases at V and 0 bases at J; junction bases unmatched: 12. CDR1 and CDR2 from the germline V gene are SGHRS and YFSETQ. The data belong to a study of early stage breast cancer tumors. Overall study context: Most invasive tumors, about 70% of the 16, were ER+/PR+/HER2-. Approximately 10-fold was the mean read coverage per sample.

Study-wide results and limits: Compared with adjacent normal breast, tumors showed about 2.4-fold denser, more clonal T cells.

Sequenced sample: blood. This clonotype was sampled from a person aged 55 to 69 with breast cancer. This chain uses TRBV5-1 with TRBJ2-1, with 11 bases lining up with TRBD1. CDR3 DNA sequence: TGCGCCAGCAGCGTCGGGACAGGGGGTTCTCAAAGCTCCTACAATGAGCAGTTCTTC. This codes for CASSVGTGGSQSSYNEQFF.